This TCR beta chain was captured in a study of somatic mutations in cytotoxic T cells in rheumatoid arthritis. Study-wide background: Certain T-cell populations stained with V beta antibodies were FACS-sorted to nearly 100% purity, and V beta1+ cells were TCRB-sequenced.

V lost 4 bases and J lost 2, with 17 bases in between. This CDR3 contains 17 residues. CDR1 is SEHNR, CDR2 FQNEAQ, per germline (reference sequence). The method was immunoSEQ multiplex PCR; TCRdb's version includes in-frame clones alone and lacks a portion of them. The table shows some 11,000 clones, with 70% to 85% occurring only once. V and J are TRBV7-9 and TRBJ2-2, with a tentative D call TRBD2 (6 bases). This sequence was found in a woman aged 55 to 70 with rheumatoid arthritis. The sequencing input was CD8+ T cells sorted from blood. In DNA, the CDR3 is TGTGCCAGCAGCTCCCCTGCGGCTAGCGTAAACACCGGGGAGCTGTTTTTT. The encoded protein is CASSSPAASVNTGELFF.